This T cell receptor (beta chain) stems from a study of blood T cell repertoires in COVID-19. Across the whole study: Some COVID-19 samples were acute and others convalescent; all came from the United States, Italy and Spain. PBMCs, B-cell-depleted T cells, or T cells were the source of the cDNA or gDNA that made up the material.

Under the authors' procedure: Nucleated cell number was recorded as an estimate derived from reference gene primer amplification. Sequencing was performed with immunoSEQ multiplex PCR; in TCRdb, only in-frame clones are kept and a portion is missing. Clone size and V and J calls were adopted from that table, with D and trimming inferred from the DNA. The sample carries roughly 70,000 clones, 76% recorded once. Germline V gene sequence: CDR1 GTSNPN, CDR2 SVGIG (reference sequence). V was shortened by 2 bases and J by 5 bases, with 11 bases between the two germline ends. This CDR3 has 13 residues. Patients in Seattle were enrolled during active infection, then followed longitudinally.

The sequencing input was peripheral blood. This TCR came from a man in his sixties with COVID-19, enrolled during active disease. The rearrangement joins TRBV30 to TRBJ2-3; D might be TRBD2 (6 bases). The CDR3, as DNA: TGTGCCTGGAGTTTTGGGACTTTAGATACGCAGTATTTT. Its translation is CAWSFGTLDTQYF.